Sequencing of this T cell receptor (beta chain) was carried out in a study of blood T cell repertoires in COVID-19. Overall study context: Specimens from acute and convalescent COVID-19 originated in the United States, Italy and Spain. The cDNA or gDNA used as material had been derived from T cells, B-cell-depleted T cells, or PBMCs.

The V gene's germline CDR1 is SNHLY and CDR2 FYNNEI. Trimming pared 2 bases from V and 8 bases from J, leaving 6 bases between. The CDR3 has 11 amino acids. The method was immunoSEQ multiplex PCR; TCRdb's version includes in-frame clones alone and lacks a portion of them. The data contain some 210,000 clones, about 86% of them seen just once; the ten biggest clones take up 2.5% to 3.5%. This chain uses TRBV2 with TRBJ1-2, with D unclear. Source material: peripheral blood. This TCR was sampled from a man in his fifties with active or convalescent COVID-19. CDR3 DNA sequence: TGTGCCAGCAGTGAAACCCGGGGCTACACCTTC. Residues: CASSETRGYTF.